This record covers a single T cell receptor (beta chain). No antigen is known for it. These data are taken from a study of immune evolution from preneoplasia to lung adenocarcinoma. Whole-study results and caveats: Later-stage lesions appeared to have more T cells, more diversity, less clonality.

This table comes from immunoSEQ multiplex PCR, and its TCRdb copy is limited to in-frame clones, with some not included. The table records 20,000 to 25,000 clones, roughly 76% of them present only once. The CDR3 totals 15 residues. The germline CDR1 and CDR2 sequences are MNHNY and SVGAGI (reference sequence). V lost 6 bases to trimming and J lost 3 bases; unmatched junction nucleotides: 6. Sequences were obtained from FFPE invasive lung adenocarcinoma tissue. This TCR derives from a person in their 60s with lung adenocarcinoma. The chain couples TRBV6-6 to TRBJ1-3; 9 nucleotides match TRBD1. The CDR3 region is CASRSGTGNGNTIYF. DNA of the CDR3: TGTGCCAGCAGATCCGGGACAGGGAATGGAAACACCATATATTTT.